This T cell receptor beta chain was sequenced during a study of cytomegalovirus exposure and HLA in healthy donors (dated by TCRdb to 2017 to 2019). Describing the broader study: In an earlier analysis of fewer than 750 of the donors, 250 to 350 Gb of sequence data and approximately 120 million unique TCR beta sequences from about 180 million T cells were reported. An early release that covered some 640 HLA-typed donors contained approximately 300 gigabases of sequencing data and 65 million to 100 million unique TCR sequences. The genetic ancestry cluster associated with self-reported Caucasian donors included 81% of the 398 genotyped donors. The study aimed to test whether cataloging public T cell receptors could reveal signatures of past pathogen exposure. The T cell repertoires of 666 subjects were profiled by immunosequencing and related to cytomegalovirus serostatus. Along with the approximately 670-subject first cohort, a separate validation cohort of more than 90 different subjects was used. To predict cytomegalovirus infection status, the study combined high-throughput TCR immunosequencing, statistical association of individual TCRs with disease status, and machine learning. In a later analysis, previously published TCR beta repertoires from roughly 710 donors were re-analyzed and high-resolution HLA genotyping was added so that TCR occurrence patterns could be studied. Rather than drawing on any new phenotypic data, the later analysis identified candidate immune exposures from TCR beta sequences and the way those sequences occurred across donors. An earlier analysis of about 620 of the donors applied high-throughput TCR beta sequencing to assess whether each TCR beta V gene segment acted as functional or pseudogenic. Donor age, sex, ethnicity and CMV serostatus were compiled together with the repertoire data. A later genetic analysis used genome-wide SNP genotypes for about 60% of the roughly 700 donors, treating that subset as a discovery cohort. All discovery cohort repertoires had been generated using a single sequencing platform. HLA typing covered class I and class II loci at four-digit resolution. The number of typed donors differed by locus: roughly 629-640 for A, B, C, DRB1 and DQB1; 500 to 550 for DQA1; approximately 600 for DPA1; and approximately 450 for DPB1. A handful of DR-DQ haplotypes were handled as single units for association and clustering because linkage in the cohort was strong. Among 300 to 500 genotyped donors of the cohort, an average of about 240,000 unique TCR beta nucleotide sequences was sequenced per donor, of which about 20% were non-productive. Overall study outcomes, separate from this receptor: According to a later genetic analysis, donors in an Asian-associated ancestry cluster had fewer N-insertions in productive TCRs than the roughly 700-donor mean. Immune exposure information for the cohort was limited to CMV serostatus. In a later genetic analysis, a missense DCLRE1C variant was associated with V-gene and J-gene trimming of TCR beta chains, and the association was replicated in an independent cohort. Some IMGT-functional V segments, including TRBV6-2 and TRBV6-3, could not be told apart with the 87-base-pair reads, so those segments were excluded. The cohort was sequenced for TCR beta chains only, and without alpha or paired-chain data the features that could be detected were limited. Correlated functional status among segregating V segments might be attributable to linkage disequilibrium, but an unknown experimental factor could not be ruled out. Because counts were too low, some 16 rarely observed V segments, including chromosome 9 orphons, were excluded from the earlier analysis of 587 of the donors. Broadly in line with IMGT annotations, most TCR beta V segments showed up in productive rearrangements about 87% or about 30% of the time in an earlier analysis of 450 to 750 of the donors. A later analysis reported that several top co-occurrence clusters appeared linked to parvovirus B19, influenza, CMV and Epstein-Barr virus. A further reported finding was that TCR beta sequences accurately predicted the HLA-A and HLA-B alleles for most subjects in the first cohort. A later analysis associated about 17,000 TCR beta sequences with specific HLA alleles at a false discovery rate of 0.05. Three of the identified cytomegalovirus-associated TCR beta chains were confirmed in vitro to be specific for cytomegalovirus antigens. When HLA alleles, especially DR and DQ, strongly co-occurred, attributing TCR associations to individual alleles was difficult. The presence/absence analyses assumed that sequencing depth was roughly uniform across donors, and that assumption may not be true. It was suggested by the authors that the approach could potentially be generalized to other disease states and immunological phenotypes. Most TCR sequences were observed very rarely across donors, whereas some public TCRs were present in many individuals. Because HLA typing was unavailable for some donors at each locus, only the typed subset was used in association tests. The classifier was reported to diagnose cytomegalovirus status with high specificity and sensitivity in both the original cohort and the validation cohort. Compared with equally common non-associated chains, HLA-associated TCR beta chains in a later analysis were more clonally expanded and had lower generation probabilities. According to a later analysis, most CMV-associated TCR beta chains appeared to be HLA-restricted, and the HLA associations seemed to be driven largely by CMV exposure. A group of highly shared sequence variants was considered likely to be a technical artifact of the sequencing pipeline. A later analysis found that TCR association rates varied across HLA loci, with DRB1 alleles showing the most associated TCRs and HLA-C alleles the fewest. The study gave a list of 150 to 200 TCR beta chains associated with cytomegalovirus.

V is shortened by 5 bases, J by 7 bases, and the region joining them spans 17 bases. Spanning cysteine to phenylalanine, the CDR3 consists of 15 amino acids. Solely the CDR3 DNA is kept, with 45 bases framed from the first base. The germline V gene specifies SGHNT as CDR1 and YENEEA as CDR2. The cohort comprised some 700 healthy bone marrow donors. Cohort members were all nominally healthy when sampled, although unrecorded immune exposures were likely present. The donor was CMV seronegative and belonged to the group of 380 or so seronegative cohort members. A peripheral blood sample was collected from each donor, and TCR beta sequencing was performed on peripheral blood mononuclear cells. Genomic DNA was extracted from the blood cell samples with the Qiagen DNeasy Blood Extraction Kit. The library came from the immunoSEQ multiplex PCR assay. For the multiplex PCR, a mixture combining 60 forward primers for TCR Vbeta segments and 13 reverse primers for TCR Jbeta segments was used. Amplification of the CDR3 region of rearranged TCR beta genes was performed with a multiplex PCR assay on genomic DNA. Amplified TCR beta libraries were sequenced as 87-base-pair reads on the Illumina HiSeq System. The source study handled its data this way. A later analysis tallied tens of millions of unique TCR beta chains across the 610 or so repertoires, and approximately 11 million of those chains were shared by two or more donors. Raw reads were error-corrected and collapsed into unique sequences with a nearest-neighbor algorithm that merged closely related sequences to remove PCR and sequencing errors. Alignment of CDR3 sequences to IMGT reference sequences was used to assign V, D and J gene segments. For a sequence to be retained, a match of at least six nucleotides to both a V gene segment and a J gene segment was required. Rearrangements were classified as productive when the CDR3 lacked stop codons and remained in frame with V and J, and all other rearrangements were classified as non-productive. Following IMGT convention, CDR3 was defined as the stretch from the second conserved V-encoded cysteine to the conserved J-encoded phenylalanine. The earlier analysis of more than 450 of the donors excluded sequences that lacked an unambiguous match to a single V gene segment. In an earlier analysis of approximately 590 of the donors, a V segment was called functional when productive rearrangements were above 56.7%, and segregating when the standard deviation between donors exceeded 5%. A statistical classification framework was built for diagnosing cytomegalovirus status from the catalog of TCR beta chain sequences. A later analysis assigned V and J genes by comparing TCR nucleotide sequences with IMGT/GENE-DB human TR gene sequences. The TCRdist pipeline was used in a later analysis to assign CDR3 sequences and most-parsimonious VDJ recombination scenarios. A later analysis defined each TCR beta chain by its CDR3 amino acid sequence plus V-gene family, and excluded reads lacking a unique V-gene family. As a way to deal with suspected cross-contamination and a sequencing artifact, a later analysis dropped roughly 600 nucleotide sequences that were highly shared and had low generation probability. In a later analysis, a clonal expansion index was calculated for each public chain from normalized within-repertoire ranks of inferred template counts. In a later analysis, generation probabilities were computed using a VDJ recombination model fitted to out-of-frame rearrangements, and the results were checked against IGoR. Hypergeometric tests were used in a later analysis to score TCR-TCR, TCR-HLA and TCR-CMV co-occurrence, with a repertoire-size bias correction applied to the TCR pairs. False discovery rates were estimated in a later analysis by permuting HLA or CMV assignments 20 times. In a later analysis, co-occurring TCRs were grouped using DBSCAN, with TCRdist sequence similarity added in when clustering inside HLA-allele-positive subsets. For co-occurrence clustering, repertoires with fewer than 30,000 or more than 120,000 public chains were excluded, along with 4 to 6 repertoires with anomalous nucleotide sharing. In its TCRdb copy, this immuneACCESS table keeps in-frame sequences only and misses some clones. Where compared with another copy, unresolved V genes explain less than half of these, and the others have no known cause. V and J calls plus clone size are reproduced from that table; the DNA served to infer D and trimming. This sample is represented by around 250,000 clones; about 90% of them were singletons. 1.5% to 2% of the sample is taken by the ten largest.

This clone was found a few times. Its antigen is not yet known. No quality values exist for individual bases; no much larger clone is one base distant. The V gene is TRBV11-3 and the J gene is TRBJ2-2; TRBD2 is a possible D gene, resting on 6 matching bases. Specimen: PBMCs. The TCR sequence derives from a girl aged 2-10 years in good health and CMV-seronegative. In nucleotide form, the sequence is TGTGCCAGCAGCCCCGAGGGGCGGGAAAACGGGGAGCTGTTTTTT. This gives the protein CASSPEGRENGELFF.